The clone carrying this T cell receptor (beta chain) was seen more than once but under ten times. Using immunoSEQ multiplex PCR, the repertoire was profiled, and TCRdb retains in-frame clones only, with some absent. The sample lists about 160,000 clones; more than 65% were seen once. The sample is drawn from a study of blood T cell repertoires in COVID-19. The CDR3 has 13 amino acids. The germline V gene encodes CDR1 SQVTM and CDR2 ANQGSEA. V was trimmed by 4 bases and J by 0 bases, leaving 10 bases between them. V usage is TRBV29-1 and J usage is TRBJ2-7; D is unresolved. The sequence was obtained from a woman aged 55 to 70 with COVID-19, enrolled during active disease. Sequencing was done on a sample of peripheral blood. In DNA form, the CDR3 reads TGCAGCGTTGTAATCCTACCCTCCTACGAGCAGTACGTC. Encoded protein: CSVVILPSYEQYV.